This is a list of T cell receptor beta chains from one sample in a study of T cell responses to AZD1222 COVID-19 vaccine. The protocol was immunoSEQ multiplex PCR, while the TCRdb copy is restricted to in-frame clones and leaves out a portion. This table holds nearly 80,000 clones, 65% to 85% found once. Sequencing was performed on peripheral blood, taken on day 0 of AZD1222 vaccination. These receptors all stem from an adult in good health. The CDR3 runs from the conserved cysteine through the conserved F or W. Fields, in order: clone size, J gene, D gene, V gene, CDR3 protein, CDR3 DNA. D genes are given only for firm matches. Size is omitted from some rows. Given values are once, few, many or a class for expanded clones.

size: few
J: TRBJ2-1
D: TRBD2
V: TRBV29-1
CDR3: CSHDGAGAYNEQFF
DNA: TGCAGCCATGACGGGGCGGGAGCCTACAATGAGCAGTTCTTC

size: few
J: TRBJ2-5
D: .
V: TRBV7-9
CDR3: CASSLGQGLKTQYF
DNA: TGTGCCAGCAGCTTAGGTCAGGGGTTGAAGACCCAGTACTTC

size: once
J: TRBJ1-6
D: TRBD1
V: TRBV4-2
CDR3: CASSQEAGQGLPPLHF
DNA: TGTGCCAGCAGCCAAGAGGCAGGACAGGGACTCCCACCCCTCCACTTT

size: .
J: TRBJ2-7
D: TRBD2
V: TRBV11-2
CDR3: CASSLSSGGTQPYEQYF
DNA: TGTGCCAGCAGCTTATCCTCGGGGGGAACCCAACCCTACGAGCAGTACTTC

size: .
J: TRBJ2-3
D: .
V: TRBV5-1
CDR3: CASSLAQDTQYF
DNA: TGCGCCAGCAGCTTGGCCCAAGATACGCAGTATTTT

size: .
J: TRBJ1-1
D: TRBD1
V: TRBV12-5
CDR3: CASGLTTGGRTEAFF
DNA: TGTGCTAGTGGTTTGACTACAGGGGGTAGGACTGAAGCTTTCTTT

size: .
J: TRBJ2-1
D: TRBD2
V: TRBV5-5
CDR3: CASSAGTSGSYNEQFF
DNA: TGTGCCAGCAGCGCCGGGACTAGCGGCTCCTACAATGAGCAGTTCTTC

size: .
J: TRBJ1-5
D: .
V: TRBV6-2/TRBV6-3
CDR3: CASSYTQGDQPQHF
DNA: TGTGCCAGCAGTTACACCCAGGGTGATCAGCCCCAGCATTTT

size: .
J: TRBJ1-6
D: .
V: TRBV18
CDR3: CASSGTDDSPLHF
DNA: TGTGCCAGCTCCGGGACCGACGATTCACCCCTCCACTTT

size: .
J: TRBJ2-1
D: TRBD2
V: TRBV6-2/TRBV6-3
CDR3: CASSRGTGTIYEQFF
DNA: TGTGCCAGCAGTCGAGGGACCGGGACTATCTATGAGCAGTTCTTC

size: .
J: TRBJ2-3
D: .
V: TRBV3-1/TRBV3-2
CDR3: CASSHYSTDTQYF
DNA: TGTGCCAGCAGCCACTATAGCACAGATACGCAGTATTTT

size: .
J: TRBJ2-3
D: .
V: TRBV5-4
CDR3: CASSPPSTDTQYF
DNA: TGTGCCAGCAGTCCACCCAGCACAGATACGCAGTATTTT

size: .
J: TRBJ1-1
D: .
V: TRBV25-1
CDR3: CASGLTENTEAFF
DNA: TGTGCCAGCGGCCTGACAGAGAACACTGAAGCTTTCTTT

size: .
J: TRBJ1-1
D: .
V: TRBV12-5
CDR3: CASGLRRKNTEAFF
DNA: TGTGCTAGTGGCCTAAGACGGAAGAACACTGAAGCTTTCTTT

size: .
J: TRBJ1-1
D: TRBD1
V: TRBV29-1
CDR3: CSVEEYATGATEAFF
DNA: TGCAGCGTTGAAGAATATGCGACAGGGGCCACTGAAGCTTTCTTT

size: .
J: TRBJ1-2
D: .
V: TRBV7-9
CDR3: CASSSNIRDGYTF
DNA: TGTGCCAGCAGTTCCAACATTCGGGATGGCTACACCTTC

size: .
J: TRBJ2-7
D: TRBD1
V: TRBV5-1
CDR3: CASSWGDRGIAYEQYF
DNA: TGCGCCAGCAGCTGGGGCGACAGGGGGATCGCCTACGAGCAGTACTTC

size: .
J: TRBJ2-7
D: .
V: TRBV11-2
CDR3: CASSLEASYEQYF
DNA: TGTGCCAGCAGCTTAGAGGCCTCCTACGAGCAGTACTTC

size: .
J: TRBJ1-5
D: .
V: TRBV7-6
CDR3: CASSAEWGQPQHF
DNA: TGTGCCAGCAGCGCGGAGTGGGGCCAGCCCCAGCATTTT

size: once
J: TRBJ2-7
D: .
V: TRBV18
CDR3: CASTPQRRDGSYEQYF
DNA: TGTGCCAGCACCCCTCAACGACGGGACGGTTCCTACGAGCAGTACTTC

size: .
J: TRBJ1-6
D: .
V: TRBV3-1/TRBV3-2
CDR3: CASSQVGTDNSPLHF
DNA: TGTGCCAGCAGCCAAGTGGGGACCGATAATTCACCCCTCCACTTT

size: once
J: TRBJ2-3
D: .
V: TRBV19
CDR3: CASSISRADTQYF
DNA: TGTGCCAGTAGTATTAGCCGGGCAGATACGCAGTATTTT

size: .
J: TRBJ1-2
D: .
V: TRBV2
CDR3: CASSEVPHDRLLIYGYTF
DNA: TGTGCCAGCAGTGAAGTCCCCCATGATCGACTACTCATTTATGGCTACACCTTC

size: .
J: TRBJ1-2
D: .
V: TRBV7-2
CDR3: CASSLTKGGGYTF
DNA: TGTGCCAGCAGCTTAACTAAGGGAGGCGGCTACACCTTC

size: few
J: TRBJ1-5
D: .
V: TRBV11-3
CDR3: CASSSPGWRVPYSNQPQHF
DNA: TGTGCCAGCAGCTCACCTGGATGGAGGGTCCCATATAGCAATCAGCCCCAGCATTTT

size: .
J: TRBJ1-5
D: .
V: TRBV19
CDR3: CASSTGFFQPQHF
DNA: TGTGCCAGTAGTACAGGGTTTTTTCAGCCCCAGCATTTT

size: .
J: TRBJ1-1
D: .
V: TRBV27
CDR3: CASSLVGSGGRTEAFF
DNA: TGTGCCAGCAGTTTAGTGGGGTCGGGGGGGCGAACTGAAGCTTTCTTT

size: .
J: TRBJ2-7
D: TRBD1
V: TRBV19
CDR3: CASSAPGQGAREQYF
DNA: TGTGCCAGTAGTGCACCGGGACAGGGGGCGCGCGAGCAGTACTTC